This is a list of T cell receptor beta chains from one sample in a study of technical replicates of blood from a handful of donors. Measured with immunoSEQ multiplex PCR; TCRdb has only the in-frame clones, and not every one. This table has 11,000 to 15,000 clones, around four fifths appearing once. The source material was PBMCs. All receptors derive from a human donor in good health. CDR3s include the opening cysteine and the closing phenylalanine or tryptophan. A D gene is named only where the DNA matches it firmly. Some rows have no size entry. The others give once, few or many, or a class for an expanded clone.

TRBJ2-1 | TRBV7-9 | NA | NA | TGTGCCAGCAGCCCTCCTAAGTCAAACTACAATGAGCAGTTCTTC | CASSPPKSNYNEQFF
TRBJ1-5 | TRBV28 | few | TRBD1 | TGTGCCAGCAGTTTATACAGGGGTCGTAATCAGCCCCAGCATTTT | CASSLYRGRNQPQHF
TRBJ2-7 | TRBV5-1 | once | NA | TGCGCCAGCAGCTTGCAGGGAACAGATTACGAGCAGTACTTC | CASSLQGTDYEQYF
TRBJ2-1 | TRBV28 | NA | NA | TGTGCCAGCAGGCCCCGACTGGGTTCCAATGAGCAGTTCTTC | CASRPRLGSNEQFF
TRBJ1-3 | TRBV15 | NA | NA | TGTGCCACCAGCTCCGCTACCTCTGGAAACACCATATATTTT | CATSSATSGNTIYF
TRBJ2-2 | TRBV9 | NA | TRBD2 | TGTGCCAGCAGCCCATGGACTAGCGGGAGGACCGGGGAGCTGTTTTTT | CASSPWTSGRTGELFF
TRBJ2-7 | TRBV14 | NA | TRBD1 | TGTGCCAGCAGCCTGGGGACAGGCGCCTACGAGCAGTACTTC | CASSLGTGAYEQYF
TRBJ2-5 | TRBV5-4 | NA | TRBD2 | TGTGCCAGCAGCTTGGCCGGTCTCGGGGGAGGGGAGACCCAGTACTTC | CASSLAGLGGGETQYF
TRBJ1-2 | TRBV6-5 | NA | NA | TGTGCCAGCAGTTACTCATCCGGGTACTATGGCTACACCTTC | CASSYSSGYYGYTF
TRBJ2-3 | TRBV30 | NA | TRBD1 | TGTGCCTGGCGGGACAGCCCTAGCACAGATACGCAGTATTTT | CAWRDSPSTDTQYF
TRBJ1-4 | TRBV19 | NA | TRBD1 | TGTGCCAGTAGTTTGACAGGGCAGAATGAAAAACTGTTTTTT | CASSLTGQNEKLFF
TRBJ2-2 | TRBV6-6 | NA | NA | TGTGCCAGCAGACAGGGTAATACCGGGGAGCTGTTTTTT | CASRQGNTGELFF
TRBJ2-7 | TRBV29-1 | NA | TRBD1 | TGCAGCGTTGAAGGAACAGGGGGCCTGTACTTC | CSVEGTGGLYF
TRBJ2-1 | TRBV21-1 | NA | NA | TGTGCCAGCAGCAAAAGGGTCGCGGGAGGAGAGCAGTTCTTC | CASSKRVAGGEQFF
TRBJ2-3 | TRBV27 | NA | NA | TGTGCCAGCAGTTTATACGGCGGGAACACAGATACGCAGTATTTT | CASSLYGGNTDTQYF
TRBJ2-1 | TRBV10-3 | NA | TRBD2 | TGTGCCATCAGTGAGGGGACTAGCGGGAGTAATGAGCAGTTCTTC | CAISEGTSGSNEQFF
TRBJ2-1 | TRBV5-4 | NA | TRBD2 | TGTGCCAGCAGCTCCCGTTTTGGTAGCGGGAGGGAACCCAACAATGAGCAGTTCTTC | CASSSRFGSGREPNNEQFF